This TCR beta chain was identified in a study of cytomegalovirus exposure and HLA in healthy donors. Study at large: Earlier, some 180 million T cells were analyzed, and fewer than 120 million unique TCR beta sequences were found among them.

Study conclusions and caveats: Later examination showed HLA-associated TCR beta chains had greater clonal expansion than equally common others. The listing of 150 to 200 TCR beta chains classed them as cytomegalovirus-associated.

The length of the CDR3 is 15 residues. Per germline, CDR1 MDHEN and CDR2 SYDVKM. J gave up 4 bases and V 3 bases, and 6 bases lay outside the gene matches. The PCR ran on 60 Vbeta and 13 Jbeta primers. This table comes from immunoSEQ multiplex PCR, and its TCRdb copy is limited to in-frame clones, with some not included. This table has approximately 210,000 clones, about 87% appearing once. Points on this clone: The antigen is unknown.

At the time of sampling, donors were nominally healthy, though unrecorded immune exposures were likely. This rearrangement joins TRBV28 to TRBJ2-5; 9 bases are shared with TRBD1. The sample taken for sequencing was PBMCs. The clonotype originates from a woman aged 18-30 years in good health and CMV-seronegative. DNA for the CDR3: TGTGCCAGCAGTTTGACCGGGACAGGGCGAGAGACCCAGTACTTC. Encoded protein: CASSLTGTGRETQYF.